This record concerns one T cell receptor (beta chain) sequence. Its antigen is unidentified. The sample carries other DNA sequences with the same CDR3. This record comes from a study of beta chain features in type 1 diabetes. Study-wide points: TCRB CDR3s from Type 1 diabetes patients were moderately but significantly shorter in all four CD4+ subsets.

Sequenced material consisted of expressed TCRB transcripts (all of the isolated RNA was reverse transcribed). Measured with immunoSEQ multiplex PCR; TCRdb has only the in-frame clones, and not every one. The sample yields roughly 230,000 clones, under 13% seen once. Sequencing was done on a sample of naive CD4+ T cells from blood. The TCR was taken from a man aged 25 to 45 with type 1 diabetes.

This CDR3 is CATSRDRETQYF. The CDR3, as DNA: TGTGCCACCAGCAGAGACCGTGAGACCCAGTACTTC. This chain links TRBV15 with TRBJ2-5, with D unresolved. The germline V and J ends were trimmed by 0 bases and 5 bases, with 4 bases remaining between them. Germline assignment: CDR1 LNHNV and CDR2 YYDKDF (reference sequence). This CDR3 is built from 12 residues.